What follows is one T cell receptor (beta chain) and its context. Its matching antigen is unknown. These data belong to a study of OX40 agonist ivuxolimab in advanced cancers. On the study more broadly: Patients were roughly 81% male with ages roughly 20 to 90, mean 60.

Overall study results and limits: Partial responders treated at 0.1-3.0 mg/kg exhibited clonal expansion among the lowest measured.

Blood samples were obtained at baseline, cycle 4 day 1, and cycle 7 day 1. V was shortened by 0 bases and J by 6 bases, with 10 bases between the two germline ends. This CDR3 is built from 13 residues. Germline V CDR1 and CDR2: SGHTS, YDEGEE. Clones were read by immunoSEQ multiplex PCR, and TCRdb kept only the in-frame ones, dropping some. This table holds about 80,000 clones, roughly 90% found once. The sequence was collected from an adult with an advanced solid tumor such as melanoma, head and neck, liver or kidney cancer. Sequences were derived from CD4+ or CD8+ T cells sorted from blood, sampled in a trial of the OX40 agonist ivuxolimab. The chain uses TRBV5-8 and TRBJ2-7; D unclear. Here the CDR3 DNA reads TGTGCCAGCAGCTTGGGAGCGTGGGCCGAGCAGTACTTC. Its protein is CASSLGAWAEQYF.